This T cell receptor (beta chain) was identified during a study of cytomegalovirus exposure and HLA in healthy donors. Study overall: There were 117 million unique TCR beta sequences, drawn from 180 million or so T cells, in an earlier analysis.

Overall study findings and caveats: There were reportedly fewer N-insertions in an Asian-associated ancestry cluster than the approximately 700-donor mean, in a later analysis. 164 TCR beta chains were listed as cytomegalovirus-associated.

This clone was observed a handful of times. Its target is not known. Germline loops: CDR1 SQVTM, CDR2 ANQGSEA. The CDR3 consists of 11 residues. After removal of 6 bases from V and 12 bases from J, the junction contained 9 bases not matched to a gene. The PCR contained 60 Vbeta and 13 Jbeta primers. The assay was immunoSEQ multiplex PCR, and TCRdb's table has in-frame clones only and misses some. The profile shows about 130,000 clones, around 69% of them singletons. Material: PBMCs. The receptor comes from a human donor in good health. V and J are TRBV29-1 and TRBJ2-7, with 9 bases lining up with TRBD1. CDR3 sequence: CSVGTGPLRYF. CDR3 bases: TGCAGCGTCGGGACAGGGCCCCTCCGGTACTTC.